Presented here are 29 T cell receptor beta chains from one specimen sequenced in a study of STAT5B mutations in CD4+ large granular lymphocyte leukemia. The repertoire was sequenced with immunoSEQ multiplex PCR; TCRdb's copy has only in-frame clones and lacks some. The data hold approximately 20,000 clones, with approximately 84% observed a single time. Specimen: CD4+ T cells from blood buffy coats. The origin of the receptors is a human donor in good health.

V is TRBV19 and J is TRBJ2-1; the match to TRBD2 covers 7 bases. Trimming at V came to 4 bases and at J to 6 bases, leaving 3 bases not matched to a gene. CDR3 length equals 13 residues. Germline V gene sequence: CDR1 LNHDA, CDR2 SQIVND (reference sequence). The CDR3 is CASSSGRINEQFF. The CDR3 DNA follows: TGTGCCAGTAGTAGCGGGAGAATCAATGAGCAGTTCTTC.

V and J are TRBV18 and TRBJ2-7; possibly TRBD2 for D (6 bases). Trimming took 5 bases from V and 3 from J, leaving 14 bases between them. Germline V gene data show CDR1 as KGHSH and CDR2 as LQKENI. The length of the CDR3 is 14 residues. The CDR3 region has the DNA TGTGCCAGCTCAGGGACCGTAGCGGTCTACGAGCAGTACTTC. It encodes CASSGTVAVYEQYF. The full variable domain, completed using reference TRBV18 and TRBJ2-7, is NAGVMQNPRHLVRRRGQEARLRCSPMKGHSHVYWYRQLPEEGLKFMVYLQKENIIDESGMPKERFSAEFPKEGPSILRIQQVVRGDSAAYFCASSGTVAVYEQYFGPGTRLTVT.

In its sample, this clone is medium-sized. This chain links TRBV7-9 with TRBJ1-1; D not resolved. The length of the CDR3 is 15 residues. Trimming removed 2 bases from V and 5 bases from J, with 15 bases in between. From germline, CDR1 is SEHNR and CDR2 FQNEAQ (reference sequence). The CDR3 loop reads CASSLPVGPETEAFF. Written as DNA, the CDR3 is TGTGCCAGCAGCTTACCCGTTGGTCCGGAGACTGAAGCTTTCTTT.

The V call is TRBV12-5, the J call TRBJ1-1; no reliable D call. This CDR3 comprises 11 residues. Per germline, CDR1 LGHNT and CDR2 FRNRAP. Trimming removed 6 bases from V and 0 bases from J, with 2 bases in between. The CDR3 loop is CASGLNTEAFF. CDR3 DNA sequence: TGTGCTAGTGGGTTGAACACTGAAGCTTTCTTT.

V is TRBV29-1 and J is TRBJ1-1; tentative D call: TRBD1 (5 bases). The V end was cut by 2 bases, the J end by 0 bases, with 7 bases between. Germline V lookup: CDR1 SQVTM, CDR2 ANQGSEA. The CDR3 extends over 13 amino acids. For the CDR3, the DNA is TGCAGCGTTGAACAGGGATTGAACACTGAAGCTTTCTTT. It yields the protein CSVEQGLNTEAFF.

The rearrangement uses TRBV9 and TRBJ2-2; 8 nucleotides agree with TRBD2. CDR1 SGDLS and CDR2 YYNGEE come from the germline V gene. V shed 4 bases and J 2 bases; nucleotides not matched to a gene: 13. The CDR3 contains 18 residues. CDR3 residues: CASSPQRMSGGNTGELFF. DNA for the CDR3: TGTGCCAGCAGCCCACAGAGGATGAGCGGGGGCAACACCGGGGAGCTGTTTTTT. The full variable domain, with the rest looked up from reference TRBV9 and TRBJ2-2, is DSGVTQTPKHLITATGQRVTLRCSPRSGDLSVYWYQQSLDQGLQFLIQYYNGEERAKGNILERFSAQQFPDLHSELNLSSLELGDSALYFCASSPQRMSGGNTGELFFGEGSRLTVL.

The V and J genes are TRBV29-1 and TRBJ2-3, with 10 nucleotides matching TRBD1. Germline V gene data show CDR1 as SQVTM and CDR2 as ANQGSEA. This CDR3 spans 16 amino acids. V was clipped by 5 bases and J by 7 bases; unmatched bases: 15. CDR3 region: CSVLPGQGWGGNTQYF. Here the CDR3 DNA reads TGCAGCGTTCTACCGGGACAGGGGTGGGGGGGAAATACGCAGTATTTT.

The chain has TRBV19 and TRBJ1-1; TRBD1 matches 7 bases. From germline, CDR1 is LNHDA and CDR2 SQIVND (reference sequence). V lost 3 bases, J lost 9 bases, and 10 bases stayed unmatched. The CDR3 totals 14 residues. DNA for the CDR3: TGTGCCAGTAGTATGACAGGGTCCTCCTACCAAGCTTTCTTT. As protein: CASSMTGSSYQAFF.

This clone was detected a few times. V gene TRBV2 combines with J gene TRBJ2-7; perhaps TRBD1 as D (5 bases). The length of the CDR3 is 13 residues. In germline, CDR1 is SNHLY, CDR2 FYNNEI. V was trimmed by 2 bases and J by 5 bases, leaving 10 bases between them. In nucleotides, the CDR3 is TGTGCCAGCAGTGAAAACGGCAGGGACGAGCAGTACTTC. Translating it yields CASSENGRDEQYF.

The J gene is TRBJ1-2, the V gene TRBV29-1, with D possibly being TRBD1 (6 bases). This CDR3 is 13 amino acids long. V was cut by 5 bases and J by 3 bases, with 13 bases left in between. The V gene's germline CDR1 is SQVTM and CDR2 ANQGSEA. CDR3 residues: CSVTEGGYYGYTF. CDR3 in DNA: TGCAGCGTTACTGAGGGGGGGTACTATGGCTACACCTTC.

CDR3 coding DNA: TGCGCCAGCAGTGAGTCAAGGTCGAGGGGCTACACCTTC. It codes for CASSESRSRGYTF. The V and J genes are TRBV10-1 and TRBJ1-2; D remains ambiguous. Germline CDR1 and CDR2: WNHNN and SYGVQD (reference sequence). The CDR3 has 13 amino acids. The V end was cut by 0 bases, the J end by 8 bases, with 10 bases between.

This sequence joins TRBV4-1 and TRBJ2-3; D is unclear. The V end lost 0 bases, the J end lost 1 base, and 20 bases lay between the germline ends. This CDR3 comprises 19 residues. From germline, CDR1 is MGHRA and CDR2 YSYEKL. CDR3 DNA: TGCGCCAGCAGCCAAGATCCATCCCGGGTAGGATTGGGCACAGATACGCAGTATTTT. It codes for CASSQDPSRVGLGTDTQYF.

The sample holds a few counts of this clone. The chain is built from TRBV29-1 and TRBJ2-5; D uncertain. In germline, CDR1 is SQVTM, CDR2 ANQGSEA. The CDR3 runs to 16 residues. Trimming left V 7 bases short and J 0 bases short, with 21 bases between. The CDR3 spells CSAQPRGFGDQETQYF. The CDR3 DNA follows: TGCAGCGCACAGCCAAGAGGCTTTGGAGACCAAGAGACCCAGTACTTC.

This clone appeared a few times. V is TRBV5-4 and J is TRBJ1-2; 7 bases match TRBD1. Germline-derived CDR1 and CDR2 are SGHNT and YYREEE (reference sequence). V was clipped by 4 bases and J by 7 bases; unmatched bases: 7. The CDR3 extends over 13 amino acids. As DNA, the CDR3 is TGTGCCAGCAGCATCGACAGGGTTGGTGGCTACACCTTC. It is translated as CASSIDRVGGYTF.

The J gene is TRBJ1-2, the V gene TRBV6-5; TRBD1 agrees at 7 bases. Looked up from germline, CDR1 is MNHEY and CDR2 is SVGAGI. V dropped 6 bases and J dropped 2; count of bases not matched to a gene: 6. This CDR3 is built from 14 residues. In DNA, the CDR3 is TGTGCCAGCAGCTGGCGACAGGGCAACTATGGCTACACCTTC. This gives the protein CASSWRQGNYGYTF.

Only a few counts were recorded for this clone. The chain recombines TRBV4-1 with TRBJ1-1; 7 bases align to TRBD1. CDR1 MGHRA and CDR2 YSYEKL come from the germline V gene. Trimming at V came to 6 bases and at J to 4 bases, leaving 8 bases not matched to a gene. This CDR3 is built from 14 residues. The CDR3 region has the DNA TGCGCCAGCAGTGTACAGGGGATTCCCACTGAAGCTTTCTTT. Residues: CASSVQGIPTEAFF.

V usage is TRBV19 and J usage is TRBJ2-1; 10 bases align to TRBD2. V was clipped by 5 bases and J by 3 bases; unmatched bases: 4. Germline CDR1 is LNHDA and CDR2 is SQIVND (reference sequence). CDR3 length equals 15 residues. The CDR3 loop reads CASSPWTSGYNEQFF. The CDR3 region has the DNA TGTGCCAGTAGTCCATGGACTAGCGGCTACAATGAGCAGTTCTTC.

The table lists this clone with a count of one. One end of the junction fails to match germline, which may point to a read error. The V and J genes are TRBV2 and TRBJ1-4; no definite D call. The CDR3 spans 16 residues. CDR1 and CDR2 from the germline V gene are SNHLY and FYNNEI. DNA for the CDR3: TGTGCCAGCAGAGAAGGACTCAACACCTATAATGAAAAACTGTTTTTT. Translated, it gives CASREGLNTYNEKLFF.

V gene TRBV27 combines with J gene TRBJ1-2; D uncertain. The CDR3 is 14 residues long. Per the germline V gene, CDR1 is MNHEY and CDR2 is SMNVEV (reference sequence). V was trimmed by 2 bases and J by 8 bases, leaving 15 bases between them. The CDR3 loop reads CASSLLSAGKGYTF. The DNA of the CDR3 is TGTGCCAGCAGTTTACTTTCGGCAGGCAAAGGCTACACCTTC.

CDR3 in amino acids: CASSVDAGTHNEQFF. The DNA for the CDR3 is TGTGCCAGCAGCGTAGACGCGGGGACCCACAATGAGCAGTTCTTC. V gene TRBV9 combines with J gene TRBJ2-1, with D tentatively TRBD2 (6 bases). CDR3 size: 15 residues. Trimming took 0 bases from V and 5 from J, leaving 12 bases between them. Germline V gene sequence: CDR1 SGDLS, CDR2 YYNGEE.

V usage is TRBV11-2 and J usage is TRBJ2-3, with 9 positions matching TRBD2. The germline CDR1 and CDR2 sequences are SGHAT and FQNNGV. V dropped 5 bases and J dropped 2; count of bases not matched to a gene: 8. The CDR3 sequence is 16 residues long. DNA of the CDR3: TGTGCCAGCAGCGTGCAATCGGGACTAGCCACAGATACGCAGTATTTT. Its protein product is CASSVQSGLATDTQYF.

The V and J genes are TRBV6-5 and TRBJ2-1; 7 nucleotides line up with TRBD1. CDR1 is MNHEY and CDR2 is SVGAGI in the germline V gene. V shed 6 bases, J shed 0 bases, and the junction held 5 bases outside the gene matches. CDR3 length: 15 residues. The DNA for the CDR3 is TGTGCCAGCAGGAACACAGGGGTCTCCTACAATGAGCAGTTCTTC. Its protein is CASRNTGVSYNEQFF.

The CDR3 spells CASKLSTSAISYEQYF. The DNA of the CDR3 is TGTGCCAGCAAACTTTCGACTAGCGCCATCTCCTACGAGCAGTACTTC. The chain joins TRBV2 to TRBJ2-7; 8 positions match TRBD2. This CDR3 has 16 residues. Losses at the gene ends were 7 bases for V and 0 bases for J; bases not matched to a gene: 11. Germline loops: CDR1 SNHLY, CDR2 FYNNEI.

V is TRBV7-2 and J is TRBJ2-2; the match to TRBD2 covers 11 bases. The CDR3 has 15 residues. The germline gives CDR1 SGHTA, CDR2 FQGNSA. V trimming: 5 bases; J trimming: 6 bases; junction bases outside the gene matches: 5. The CDR3, as DNA: TGTGCCAGCAGCACAGCGGGACTAGCGGCCGGGGAGCTGTTTTTT. It translates to CASSTAGLAAGELFF.

The V and J genes are TRBV7-9 and TRBJ2-1; D perhaps matches TRBD2 (5 bases). Germline lookup yields CDR1 SEHNR and CDR2 FQNEAQ (reference sequence). Trimming took 4 bases from V and 1 from J, leaving 17 bases between them. This CDR3 is built from 17 residues. CDR3 in DNA: TGTGCCAGCAGCTCTTCTTTTTTACAGCGGTCCTACAATGAGCAGTTCTTC. This gives the protein CASSSSFLQRSYNEQFF.

V gene TRBV11-2 combines with J gene TRBJ2-1; D not resolved. Trimming cost V 1 base and J 8 bases, with 15 bases left between them. There are 15 residues in the CDR3. CDR1 and CDR2 (germline): SGHAT, FQNNGV. CDR3 sequence: CASSLGLERIHEQFF. CDR3 DNA sequence: TGTGCCAGCAGCTTAGGGCTAGAAAGGATCCATGAGCAGTTCTTC.

The chain joins TRBV11-3 to TRBJ2-5; no firm D call. The length of the CDR3 is 13 residues. Trimming left V 2 bases short and J 5 bases short, with 9 bases between. In germline, CDR1 is SGHNT, CDR2 YENEEA. CDR3: CASSLWSGETQYF. The DNA of the CDR3 is TGTGCCAGCAGCTTATGGAGTGGGGAGACCCAGTACTTC.

The chain joins TRBV21-1 to TRBJ1-2. TRBV21-1 is marked as a pseudogene. The CDR3 loop spans 14 amino acids. CDR3 amino acids: CASSKLSDFYGYTF. Here the CDR3 DNA reads TGTGCCAGCAGCAAACTATCCGACTTCTATGGCTACACCTTC.

This clone was counted only a few times. This chain connects TRBV30 to TRBJ1-2; no clear D. The CDR3 covers 11 residues. Looked up from germline, CDR1 is GTSNPN and CDR2 is SVGIG (reference sequence). Trimming removed 4 bases at V and 6 bases at J, with 9 bases between. The CDR3 DNA reads TGTGCCTGGAACCATGCGGATGGCTACACCTTC. This encodes CAWNHADGYTF.